This T cell receptor (beta chain) was found in a study of blood T cell repertoires in COVID-19. Study background: Italy, Spain and the United States were the sources of the convalescent and acute COVID-19 samples. Sources were T cells, B-cell-depleted T cells, or PBMCs; the material itself was cDNA or gDNA.

V lost 4 bases to trimming and J lost 4 bases; unmatched junction nucleotides: 8. CDR1 is SGHNT, CDR2 YYREEE, per germline (reference sequence). The CDR3 is 16 amino acids. In the source study's methods: Quantification of nucleated cells was approximated via reference gene primer amplification. TCRdb keeps only in-frame clones here, not all; method: immunoSEQ multiplex PCR. V and J calls and clone size follow that table, whereas D and trimming were derived from the DNA. The sample has over 130,000 clones; 85% are singletons. Sequencing used peripheral blood. V gene TRBV5-4 combines with J gene TRBJ2-3; the match to TRBD2 covers 11 bases. This TCR was sampled from a man between 45 and 60 years old with acute or convalescent COVID-19. For the CDR3, the DNA is TGTGCCAGCAGCCGGCGCCTAGCGGGAGGAGCAGATACGCAGTATTTT. Its protein product is CASSRRLAGGADTQYF.